Shown below are 32 T cell receptor beta chains from a single sample sequenced in a study of blood T cell repertoires in COVID-19. Profiling relied on immunoSEQ multiplex PCR, and the TCRdb table lists in-frame clones only, not all of them. The sample lists 200,000 to 250,000 clones, 84% occurring once. Sequencing was performed on peripheral blood. The receptors were sampled from a woman of 80 years or more with active or convalescent COVID-19.

The chain combines TRBV12-3 or TRBV12-4 with TRBJ2-7; TRBD1 might be the D (5 bases). V was shortened by 3 bases and J by 1 base, with 7 bases between the two germline ends. CDR3 length: 13 residues. The CDR3 spells CASSLTESYEQYF. CDR3 DNA sequence: TGTGCCAGCAGTTTGACAGAATCCTACGAGCAGTACTTC.

The gene calls are TRBV7-9 and TRBJ2-7, with 12 bases fitting TRBD2. CDR1 is SEHNR, CDR2 FQNEAQ, per germline (reference sequence). The CDR3 is 19 amino acids. J lost 0 bases, V lost 1 base, and 10 bases had no gene match. CDR3 sequence reads: CASSLGLLAGGQFSYEQYF. DNA of the CDR3: TGTGCCAGCAGCTTAGGTCTCCTAGCGGGGGGGCAATTCTCCTACGAGCAGTACTTC.

This clone was detected only a few times. The chain recombines TRBV5-1 with TRBJ1-3; D remains unclear. V dropped 3 bases and J dropped 0 bases, with 10 bases sitting between them. The germline V gene has CDR1 SGHRS and CDR2 YFSETQ. This CDR3 has 15 amino acids. Here the CDR3 reads CASSSQLDSGNTIYF. CDR3 DNA sequence: TGCGCCAGCAGCTCCCAACTCGACTCTGGAAACACCATATATTTT.

The rearrangement links TRBV4-2 to TRBJ2-7, with a possible D match to TRBD1 (5 bases). The CDR3 loop spans 15 amino acids. Per the germline V gene, CDR1 is LGHNA and CDR2 is YNFKEQ. Deletions cut 5 bases from V and 3 bases from J, with 17 bases between. CDR3 loop: CASSSYQGLDYEQYF. CDR3 bases: TGTGCCAGCAGCTCTTACCAGGGCCTCGACTACGAGCAGTACTTC.

This chain links TRBV23-1 with TRBJ1-5; D is perhaps TRBD1 (6 bases). TRBV23-1 is reported as an ORF; its role is uncertain. This CDR3 spans 14 amino acids. The V end lost 8 bases, the J end lost 5 bases, and 16 bases lay between the germline ends. CDR3 bases: TGCGCCAGCGCCTGGGACACAGTCGATCAGCCCCAGCATTTT. The encoded protein is CASAWDTVDQPQHF.

CDR3 DNA sequence: TGTGCCAGCAGCTTGGGGACCGGGACAGCCTTACCCTATGGCTACACCTTC. The encoded protein is CASSLGTGTALPYGYTF. The chain uses TRBV5-6 and TRBJ1-2; 7 nucleotides align to TRBD1. CDR1 SGHDT and CDR2 YYEEEE come from the germline V gene. V trimming: 0 bases; J trimming: 4 bases; junction bases outside the gene matches: 12. CDR3 length equals 17 residues.

The chain joins TRBV28 to TRBJ1-3; the D gene is possibly TRBD1 (5 bases). Germline CDR1 reads MDHEN; CDR2 reads SYDVKM. Trimming pared 4 bases from V and 4 bases from J, leaving 17 bases between. The CDR3 is made up of 16 amino acids. CDR3: CASSSPGYLVGNTIYF. The CDR3 region has the DNA TGTGCCAGCAGTTCTCCAGGGTATTTAGTCGGAAACACCATATATTTT.

V usage is TRBV5-1 and J usage is TRBJ2-7; D not resolved. Germline CDR1 SGHRS, CDR2 YFSETQ. This CDR3 contains 13 residues. V shed 0 bases and J shed 1 base, with 5 bases lying between them. The CDR3 is CASSLAASYEQYF. The CDR3 coding sequence is TGCGCCAGCAGCTTGGCCGCGTCCTACGAGCAGTACTTC.

This clone was recorded once. Its ends do not fully match the called genes, so a read error is possible. CDR3: CASSSSPGTGILF. CDR3 bases: TGTGCCAGTAGCTCCAGCCCCGGGACAGGGATCTTATTT. The chain has TRBV19 and TRBJ1-6; 9 bases fit TRBD1. The CDR3 has 13 amino acids. The germline CDR1 and CDR2 sequences are LNHDA and SQIVND (reference sequence).

The chain joins TRBV5-1 to TRBJ2-3, with D possibly being TRBD1 (5 bases). The length of the CDR3 is 14 residues. Germline V CDR1 and CDR2: SGHRS, YFSETQ. The V end was cut by 3 bases, the J end by 5 bases, with 13 bases between. The CDR3 bases are TGCGCCAGCAGCTCAGCAGGGCCCCAAGATACGCAGTATTTT. Protein: CASSSAGPQDTQYF.

The rearrangement uses TRBV6-6 and TRBJ1-3; the D gene is possibly TRBD1 (6 bases). CDR1 and CDR2 from the germline V gene are MNHNY and SVGAGI (reference sequence). The CDR3 sequence is 15 residues long. V was shortened by 7 bases and J by 0 bases, with 13 bases between the two germline ends. The CDR3 DNA is TGTGCCAGCACCCAACTCAGGGGCTCTGGAAACACCATATATTTT. Its translation: CASTQLRGSGNTIYF.

The V call is TRBV12-3 or TRBV12-4, the J call TRBJ2-2, with 8 bases aligning to TRBD1. The CDR3 consists of 13 residues. The CDR3 DNA sequence: TGTGCTCACCGGACAGGGACTACCGGGGAGCTGTTTTTT. Its translation: CAHRTGTTGELFF.

The rearrangement links TRBV7-3 to TRBJ2-4; TRBD1 aligns across 7 bases. Germline loops: CDR1 SGHTA, CDR2 FQGTGA. The CDR3 extends over 15 amino acids. Losses at the gene ends were 2 bases for V and 3 bases for J; bases not matched to a gene: 4. In DNA form, the CDR3 reads TGTGCCAGCAGCTTAGGGGCAGGGGGCAAAAACATTCAGTACTTC. It is translated as CASSLGAGGKNIQYF. The full variable domain, rest sourced from reference TRBV7-3 and TRBJ2-4, is GAGVSQTPSNKVTEKGKYVELRCDPISGHTALYWYRQSLGQGPEFLIYFQGTGAADDSGLPNDRFFAVRPEGSVSTLKIQRTERGDSAVYLCASSLGAGGKNIQYFGAGTRLSVL.

V gene TRBV5-1 combines with J gene TRBJ1-1; D is possibly TRBD1 (6 bases). Trimming left V 4 bases short and J 0 bases short, with 7 bases between. The CDR3 is 13 residues long. Germline V gene sequence: CDR1 SGHRS, CDR2 YFSETQ. CDR3: CASSRDMNTEAFF. For the CDR3, the DNA is TGCGCCAGCAGCCGGGACATGAACACTGAAGCTTTCTTT. Full variable domain (outside the CDR3, taken from reference TRBV5-1 and TRBJ1-1): KAGVTQTPRYLIKTRGQQVTLSCSPISGHRSVSWYQQTPGQGLQFLFEYFSETQRNKGNFPGRFSGRQFSNSRSEMNVSTLELGDSALYLCASSRDMNTEAFFGQGTRLTVV.

This clone occurred a few times. The rearrangement links TRBV9 to TRBJ1-5; D perhaps matches TRBD1 (6 bases). Germline values: CDR1 SGDLS, CDR2 YYNGEE. The CDR3 is made up of 13 amino acids. V was cut by 1 base and J by 4 bases, with 6 bases left in between. The CDR3 DNA reads TGTGCCAGCAGCGTAACAGGGAATCAGCCCCAGCATTTT. It yields the protein CASSVTGNQPQHF.

This chain uses TRBV18 with TRBJ2-7, with TRBD1 as a possible D gene (6 bases). V was cut by 3 bases and J by 2 bases, with 14 bases left in between. From germline, CDR1 is KGHSH and CDR2 LQKENI. The CDR3 contains 15 residues. This chain's CDR3 is CASSPRDRYPYEQYF. The CDR3 region has the DNA TGTGCCAGCTCACCTCGCGACAGGTACCCCTACGAGCAGTACTTC. Looking up the rest from reference TRBV18 and TRBJ2-7 gives the full variable domain: NAGVMQNPRHLVRRRGQEARLRCSPMKGHSHVYWYRQLPEEGLKFMVYLQKENIIDESGMPKERFSAEFPKEGPSILRIQQVVRGDSAAYFCASSPRDRYPYEQYFGPGTRLTVT.

This clone was counted once. The chain uses TRBV5-6 and TRBJ2-7, with D possibly being TRBD2 (6 bases). CDR3 length: 16 amino acids. Germline V CDR1 and CDR2: SGHDT, YYEEEE. Trimming took off 0 bases at V and 1 base at J, with 14 bases between the two ends. As DNA, the CDR3 is TGTGCCAGCAGCTTGGGTTTTAGCGGACAATCCTACGAGCAGTACTTC. Protein product: CASSLGFSGQSYEQYF.

The genes are TRBV21-1 and TRBJ2-3; the table assigns TRBD2, which was not confirmed against the DNA. TRBV21-1 is an annotated pseudogene. CDR3 length: 13 residues. Written as DNA, the CDR3 is TGTGCCAGCAGCAACCCCCACCCGCGAACGCAGTATTTT. Residues: CASSNPHPRTQYF.

V and J are TRBV6-2 or TRBV6-3 and TRBJ2-3; 7 nucleotides line up with TRBD2. After removal of 2 bases from V and 1 base from J, the junction contained 9 bases not matched to a gene. Germline V gene data show CDR1 as MNHEY and CDR2 as SVGEGT. The CDR3 totals 17 residues. CDR3 DNA sequence: TGTGCCAGCAGTTACGAATGGGACTATCAAGGCACAGATACGCAGTATTTT. It translates to CASSYEWDYQGTDTQYF.

This chain joins TRBV30 and TRBJ2-6; 10 nucleotides match TRBD2. Per germline, CDR1 GTSNPN and CDR2 SVGIG (reference sequence). The CDR3 runs 16 residues. J gave up 0 bases and V 4 bases, and 3 bases lay outside the gene matches. CDR3 amino acids: CAWTSGGRSGANVLTF. The CDR3 DNA is TGTGCCTGGACTAGCGGGGGCCGCTCTGGGGCCAACGTCCTGACTTTC.

The J gene is TRBJ1-1, the V gene TRBV18; D is undetermined. V lost 3 bases and J 1 base, leaving 15 bases between the germline ends. Germline CDR1 KGHSH, CDR2 LQKENI. The length of the CDR3 is 16 residues. The CDR3 region is CASSPGYQISNTEAFF. The CDR3 region has the DNA TGTGCCAGCTCACCGGGCTATCAGATCTCGAACACTGAAGCTTTCTTT.

This rearrangement joins TRBV11-3 to TRBJ2-2, with D uncertain. The CDR3 length is 15 residues. The ends were cut back, 5 bases at V and 4 bases at J, with 14 bases in the middle. The germline gives CDR1 SGHNT, CDR2 YENEEA. Here the CDR3 DNA reads TGTGCCAGCAGCACTTACTCTGCAAGCACCGGGGAGCTGTTTTTT. Its protein product is CASSTYSASTGELFF.

V and J are TRBV7-3 and TRBJ2-2; a weak D match, TRBD1 (6 bases). The CDR3 runs to 16 residues. CDR1 SGHTA and CDR2 FQGTGA come from the germline V gene. Trimming took off 4 bases at V and 0 bases at J, with 12 bases between the two ends. In nucleotides, the CDR3 is TGTGCCAGCAGCTCCGGGACACAGACGAACACCGGGGAGCTGTTTTTT. Translating gives CASSSGTQTNTGELFF.

V usage is TRBV5-1 and J usage is TRBJ2-1, with D maybe TRBD1 (5 bases). The V gene's germline CDR1 is SGHRS and CDR2 YFSETQ. This CDR3 has 14 residues. Trimming left V 4 bases short and J 1 base short, with 9 bases between. CDR3 protein: CASSTTASYNEQFF. Written as DNA, the CDR3 is TGCGCCAGCAGCACGACAGCTTCCTACAATGAGCAGTTCTTC. Based on the CDR3 plus reference TRBV5-1 and TRBJ2-1, the full variable domain is KAGVTQTPRYLIKTRGQQVTLSCSPISGHRSVSWYQQTPGQGLQFLFEYFSETQRNKGNFPGRFSGRQFSNSRSEMNVSTLELGDSALYLCASSTTASYNEQFFGPGTRLTVL.

This sequence joins TRBV2 and TRBJ1-4; no clear D gene. Trimming cost V 6 bases and J 5 bases, with 19 bases left between them. The length of the CDR3 is 16 residues. Germline CDR1 and CDR2: SNHLY and FYNNEI. The CDR3 coding sequence is TGTGCCAGCAGGAGTGTAGCGGGTATACGGAATGAAAAACTGTTTTTT. Protein sequence: CASRSVAGIRNEKLFF.

The chain has TRBV5-8 and TRBJ1-5; no reliable D call. The germline gives CDR1 SGHTS, CDR2 YDEGEE. The CDR3 extends over 14 amino acids. Deletions cut 3 bases from V and 7 bases from J, with 14 bases between. The CDR3 DNA reads as TGTGCCAGCAGCTCCCCCGGGGAGGAACAGCCCCAGCATTTT. Translating it yields CASSSPGEEQPQHF.

In this sample, this clone turned up a few times. The V and J genes are TRBV19 and TRBJ1-5, with D perhaps TRBD1 (5 bases). Trimming stripped 3 bases from V and 5 bases from J, with 11 bases between. Germline CDR1 and CDR2: LNHDA and SQIVND (reference sequence). This CDR3 has 14 amino acids. The DNA for the CDR3 is TGTGCCAGTAGTATGGGAGGGGCGCATCAGCCCCAGCATTTT. This translates into CASSMGGAHQPQHF. Looking up the rest from reference TRBV19 and TRBJ1-5 gives the full variable domain: DGGITQSPKYLFRKEGQNVTLSCEQNLNHDAMYWYRQDPGQGLRLIYYSQIVNDFQKGDIAEGYSVSREKKESFPLTVTSAQKNPTAFYLCASSMGGAHQPQHFGDGTRLSIL.

A remark on this clone: Within the sample, other DNA sequences also encode this same CDR3. The V and J genes are TRBV5-4 and TRBJ2-4; D possibly corresponds to TRBD2 (6 bases). CDR1 and CDR2 from the germline V gene are SGHNT and YYREEE (reference sequence). Between the trimmed V and J ends, which lost 0 bases and 6 bases, there was a span of 10 bases. The CDR3 is made up of 14 amino acids. The DNA for the CDR3 is TGTGCCAGCAGCTTGGCTCAGGGAGGAAACATTCAGTACTTC. Translated: CASSLAQGGNIQYF.

The V and J genes are TRBV6-6 and TRBJ2-2; the match to TRBD1 covers 8 bases. The CDR3 consists of 14 residues. Germline V gives CDR1 MNHNY, CDR2 SVGAGI (reference sequence). Unmatched junction bases numbered 0, after V lost 6 bases and J lost 0 bases. In DNA, the CDR3 is TGTGCCAGCAGGGACAGGGCGAACACCGGGGAGCTGTTTTTT. Protein product: CASRDRANTGELFF.

The gene calls are TRBV27 and TRBJ2-5, with 7 bases that match TRBD1. V lost 6 bases, J lost 5 bases, and 6 bases stayed unmatched. The CDR3 consists of 13 residues. Germline V lookup: CDR1 MNHEY, CDR2 SMNVEV (reference sequence). CDR3 nucleotides: TGTGCCAGCAGGGGACAGTTAAAGGAGACCCAGTACTTC. It translates to CASRGQLKETQYF.

The V and J genes are TRBV11-2 and TRBJ2-1; 13 bases map to TRBD2. The CDR3 runs to 17 residues. V lost 6 bases to trimming and J lost 7 bases; unmatched junction nucleotides: 12. Germline V lookup: CDR1 SGHAT, CDR2 FQNNGV. The CDR3 DNA reads TGTGCCAGCAGTCCCACCGGGACTAGCGGGACCCGGAATGAGCAGTTCTTC. This encodes CASSPTGTSGTRNEQFF.

The chain recombines TRBV11-2 with TRBJ1-2, with 7 bases fitting TRBD1. The V segment lost 0 bases and the J segment 5 bases; nucleotides outside the gene matches: 3. The CDR3 contains 14 residues. CDR1 and CDR2 from the germline V gene are SGHAT and FQNNGV. Here the CDR3 DNA reads TGTGCCAGCAGCTTAGACGGGGACAGATATGGCTACACCTTC. This codes for CASSLDGDRYGYTF.